Listed below are T cell receptor beta chains from one sample, sequenced in a study of cytotoxic CD8 clonotypes in ibrutinib-treated CLL. The assay was immunoSEQ multiplex PCR, and TCRdb's table has in-frame clones only and misses some. Here the sample spans 20,000 to 25,000 clones, 70% to 75% being singletons. This sample comprised PBMCs, obtained after 12 months of ibrutinib treatment. Receptor source: a human donor with chronic lymphocytic leukemia. The CDR3 runs from the conserved cysteine through the conserved F or W. Each record gives: D gene, clone size, V gene, CDR3 length, J gene, CDR3 DNA, CDR3 protein. The D gene is left open where the match is weak. The size of a clone is reported for some rows only, either as once, few or many, or as a class for expanded clones.

>-|many|TRBV5-1|14|TRBJ2-2
TGCGCCAGCAGCCCTGGACATGTAGCCGGGGAGCTGTTTTTT
CASSPGHVAGELFF
>TRBD1|-|TRBV10-1|15|TRBJ2-3
TGCGCCAGCGCCGGCCCCGGGACAGGCACAGATACGCAGTATTTT
CASAGPGTGTDTQYF
>-|-|TRBV5-1|14|TRBJ1-1
TGCGCCAGCAGCCGACCGGGAGGGGACACTGAAGCTTTCTTT
CASSRPGGDTEAFF
>-|few|TRBV7-9|13|TRBJ2-7
TGTGCCAGCAGACCCGGGCCTACCTACGAGCAGTACTTC
CASRPGPTYEQYF
>TRBD1|-|TRBV7-9|14|TRBJ1-1
TGTGCCAGCAGCGCCGACAGGGGGACCACTGAAGCTTTCTTT
CASSADRGTTEAFF
>-|-|TRBV11-2|15|TRBJ1-6
TGTGCCAGCAGCCCACCCGTAGGGTATAATTCACCCCTCCACTTT
CASSPPVGYNSPLHF
>-|-|TRBV29-1|13|TRBJ2-3
TGCAGCGCCACTCCAGGGGCGACAGATACGCAGTATTTT
CSATPGATDTQYF
>-|-|TRBV7-2|15|TRBJ1-2
TGTGCCAGCAGCACCCGAGGAGGCCTCCCCTATGGCTACACCTTC
CASSTRGGLPYGYTF
>-|-|TRBV28|15|TRBJ2-5
TGTGCCAGCAGTTTAGGGTTTGGAGGCCAAGAGACCCAGTACTTC
CASSLGFGGQETQYF
>-|-|TRBV7-6|14|TRBJ2-7
TGTGCCAGCAGCTTCTATGAAAGCTCCTACGAGCAGTACTTC
CASSFYESSYEQYF
>-|-|TRBV30|13|TRBJ1-1
TGTGCCTGGAGTCGGCGGGGGGGCACTGAAGCTTTCTTT
CAWSRRGGTEAFF
>TRBD1|-|TRBV5-1|12|TRBJ2-7
TGCGCCAGCAGCGTTACAGGGGACGAGCAGTACTTC
CASSVTGDEQYF
>-|-|TRBV4-2|18|TRBJ1-1
TGTGCCAGCAGCCAAGATGGGGGACTGTGGGGTACTCGCACTGAAGCTTTCTTT
CASSQDGGLWGTRTEAFF
>TRBD1|once|TRBV27|18|TRBJ2-6
TGTGCCAGCAGATCACCCGGGACAGGTCAATCTGGGGCCAACGTCCTGACTTTC
CASRSPGTGQSGANVLTF
>-|-|TRBV27|17|TRBJ1-6
TGTGCCAGCAGTTTATCGGGGGGCAGGGTCTATAATTCACCCCTCCACTTT
CASSLSGGRVYNSPLHF
>TRBD1|few|TRBV9|16|TRBJ1-3
TGTGCCAGCAGCGTAACCCCGGCAGGGGGAGGAAACACCATATATTTT
CASSVTPAGGGNTIYF
>-|-|TRBV28|13|TRBJ1-1
TGTGCCAGCAGCCACGGGGGGAGATCTGAAGCTTTCTTT
CASSHGGRSEAFF
>TRBD1|-|TRBV28|17|TRBJ2-2
TGTGCCAGCAGTCACCATGGGACACCCGGACAGGCCGGGGAGCTGTTTTTT
CASSHHGTPGQAGELFF
>-|-|TRBV7-9|12|TRBJ1-2
TGTGCCACGGCTTATAACGGTCTTGGCTACACCTTC
CATAYNGLGYTF
>-|few|TRBV7-9|15|TRBJ1-1
TGTGCCAGCAGCCCGAAGCACAGGGTTGGCAATGAAGCTTTCTTT
CASSPKHRVGNEAFF
>-|-|TRBV28|14|TRBJ1-3
TGTGCCAGCAGTCGCGGACTCTCTGGAAACACCATATATTTT
CASSRGLSGNTIYF
>TRBD2|-|TRBV9|15|TRBJ2-2
TGTGCCAGCAGCCCCGCCGGGGGGGTGGGCGGGGAGCTGTTTTTT
CASSPAGGVGGELFF
>-|few|TRBV5-4|13|TRBJ2-2
TGTGCCAGCAGCTTTATAGGGGCCGGGGAGCTGTTTTTT
CASSFIGAGELFF
>-|-|TRBV5-6|14|TRBJ2-7
TGTGCCAGCAGGTTAGGGGGACCCCCCTACGAGCAGTACTTC
CASRLGGPPYEQYF
>-|-|TRBV5-4|13|TRBJ1-1
TGTGCCAGCAGCTCCGGGGGAAGGACTGAAGCTTTCTTT
CASSSGGRTEAFF
>-|-|TRBV5-1|16|TRBJ1-1
TGCGCCAGCAGCGTCGGACAGACACTCATGAACACTGAAGCTTTCTTT
CASSVGQTLMNTEAFF
>-|-|TRBV7-3|14|TRBJ1-1
TGTGCCAGCAGCGAGGGACGTCCGAACACTGAAGCTTTCTTT
CASSEGRPNTEAFF
>-|few|TRBV10-3|13|TRBJ1-5
TGTGCCAGAACCGTGGCACTCAATCAGCCCCAGCATTTT
CARTVALNQPQHF
>-|-|TRBV27|13|TRBJ2-7
TGTGCCAGCAGTTTAGAAACAGGGTACGAGCAGTACTTC
CASSLETGYEQYF
>-|-|TRBV9|14|TRBJ2-7
TGTGCCAGCAGCGCTGAACTTCAGGGGTTCGAGCAGTACTTC
CASSAELQGFEQYF
>-|-|TRBV5-1|15|TRBJ2-1
TGCGCCAGCAGTCCACCCAGCGGGTCCTACAATGAGCAGTTCTTC
CASSPPSGSYNEQFF
>-|few|TRBV5-1|16|TRBJ2-6
TGCGCCAGCAGCTTGGTGGCGGGTTCTGGGGCCAACGTCCTGACTTTC
CASSLVAGSGANVLTF
>TRBD1|few|TRBV18|15|TRBJ2-7
TGTGCCAGCTCCTTGGGGACAGGGAGGGCCTACGAGCAGTACTTC
CASSLGTGRAYEQYF
>TRBD1|-|TRBV29-1|13|TRBJ2-1
TGCAGCGCGCGACAGGGGGGGAGTAGTGAGCAGTTCTTC
CSARQGGSSEQFF
>TRBD1|-|TRBV13|16|TRBJ1-4
TGTGCCAGCAGCTTAGGCCCCGACAGGGTTCGGGAAAAACTGTTTTTT
CASSLGPDRVREKLFF
>TRBD2|-|TRBV27|13|TRBJ2-4
TGTGCCAGCAGTGAACTAGCGGGGAACATTCAGTACTTC
CASSELAGNIQYF
>-|-|TRBV5-1|15|TRBJ2-2
TGCGCCAGCAGCTTGGTTCAGGCGGGCACCGGGGAGCTGTTTTTT
CASSLVQAGTGELFF
>-|few|TRBV7-9|15|TRBJ2-5
TGTGCCAGCAGCTTAGTGGTGGGCGTCCAAGAGACCCAGTACTTC
CASSLVVGVQETQYF
>TRBD2|-|TRBV11-2|15|TRBJ2-7
TGTGCCAGCAGCCCCAGACTAGCGGGGGGTCGGGAGCAGTACTTC
CASSPRLAGGREQYF
>-|-|TRBV5-3|15|TRBJ1-5
TGTGCCAGAAGCCCCAAGGCTTCCTTATGTCAGCCCCAGCATTTT
CARSPKASLCQPQHF
>TRBD2|-|TRBV5-4|17|TRBJ2-2
TGTGCCAGCACCTTCTCTTCGGGGGGTGCGAACACCGGGGAGCTGTTTTTT
CASTFSSGGANTGELFF
>-|once|TRBV7-8|14|TRBJ1-5
TGTGCCAGCAGCGAGTTATTGGAGAGTGGGCCCCAGCATTTT
CASSELLESGPQHF
>-|-|TRBV7-8|14|TRBJ2-1
TGTGCCAGCAGCACCGGGACGGCATACAATGAGCAGTTCTTC
CASSTGTAYNEQFF
>TRBD1|-|TRBV19|14|TRBJ1-5
TGTGCCAGTTGCCGAGACAGGGCAGGTCAGCCCCAGCATTTT
CASCRDRAGQPQHF
>-|-|TRBV19|13|TRBJ1-1
TGTGCCAGTACCCTCCAGGGGAACACTGAAGCTTTCTTT
CASTLQGNTEAFF
>TRBD2|-|TRBV28|15|TRBJ2-7
TGTGCCAGCAGTTTGCTGGCGGGGGGCTCCTACGAGCAGTACTTC
CASSLLAGGSYEQYF
>-|-|TRBV7-3|14|TRBJ2-6
TGTGCCAGCAGCTTAGCTCCTGGGGCCAACGTCCTGACTTTC
CASSLAPGANVLTF
>-|-|TRBV28|13|TRBJ1-5
TGTGCCAGCAGTATAAGACAGGTTAAACCCCAGCATTTT
CASSIRQVKPQHF
>-|few|TRBV28|13|TRBJ1-2
TGTGCCAGCAGCTCCCGGGACCTCTATGGCTACACCTTC
CASSSRDLYGYTF
>-|few|TRBV5-1|12|TRBJ1-2
TGCGCCAGCAGCTTGTCGGGCTATGGCTACACCTTC
CASSLSGYGYTF
>-|-|TRBV10-3|16|TRBJ1-5
TGTGCCATCAGCCCCTCCGGCGGGGGCCCGGAGAGGGCCCAGCATTTT
CAISPSGGGPERAQHF
>-|-|TRBV28|15|TRBJ1-3
TGTGCCAGCAGCCCCGTGAGAGCCTCTGGAAACACCATATATTTT
CASSPVRASGNTIYF
>TRBD1|-|TRBV28|17|TRBJ1-2
TGTGCCAGCAACCCTTCTCCGGGACAGGGGGATTACTATGGCTACACCTTC
CASNPSPGQGDYYGYTF
>TRBD2|-|TRBV19|17|TRBJ2-1
TGTGCCAGTAGTAGGCCGCTACCGGGGGGGGCAGGAAATGAGCAGTTCTTC
CASSRPLPGGAGNEQFF